Shown below are 25 T cell receptor beta chains from a single sample sequenced in a study of T cells in localized non-small cell lung cancer. Only in-frame clones appear in the TCRdb table, and some are missing; sequencing was by immunoSEQ multiplex PCR. The repertoire holds around 64,000 clones, with 80% to 90% as singletons. The starting material was PBMCs, obtained before any cancer treatment. All receptors come from a man between 40 and 75 years old with stage II lung adenocarcinoma.

V is TRBV30 and J is TRBJ1-2; D not certain. The CDR3 sequence is 13 residues long. CDR1 is GTSNPN and CDR2 is SVGIG in the germline V gene (reference sequence). V shed 0 bases and J shed 3 bases, with 8 bases lying between them. DNA of the CDR3: TGTGCCTGGAGTGTTCCGCCAGACTATGGCTACACCTTC. As protein: CAWSVPPDYGYTF.

The chain joins TRBV6-6 to TRBJ1-1; D not resolved. Germline assignment: CDR1 MNHNY and CDR2 SVGAGI (reference sequence). Trimming stripped 7 bases from V and 1 base from J, with 13 bases between. This CDR3 is 14 amino acids long. The CDR3 sequence: CASTQEGKNTEAFF. CDR3 DNA: TGTGCCAGCACCCAAGAGGGTAAGAACACTGAAGCTTTCTTT.

V gene TRBV7-5 combines with J gene TRBJ1-4. TRBV7-5 counts as a pseudogene. There are 15 residues in the CDR3. CDR3 residues: CARSPLRTLNEKLFF. CDR3 nucleotide sequence: TGTGCCAGAAGCCCCCTTCGAACCCTTAATGAAAAACTGTTTTTT.

The CDR3 region is CASSVASGVSGNTIYF. The CDR3 nucleotides read TGTGCCAGCAGCGTAGCTTCGGGAGTCTCTGGAAACACCATATATTTT. The V and J genes are TRBV9 and TRBJ1-3; D is ambiguous. Germline CDR1 and CDR2: SGDLS and YYNGEE. This CDR3 comprises 16 residues. V lost 0 bases to trimming and J lost 0 bases, with 10 bases between them.

This clone was observed a few times. This chain joins TRBV9 and TRBJ2-2; possible D gene TRBD2, 5 bases. CDR3 length: 13 residues. Germline V gene sequence: CDR1 SGDLS, CDR2 YYNGEE. Trimming removed 4 bases at V and 5 bases at J, with 9 bases between. The CDR3 bases are TGTGCCAGCAGCCCCCGGGAAACCGGGGAGCTGTTTTTT. Amino acids: CASSPRETGELFF. Filled out from reference TRBV9 and TRBJ2-2, the complete variable domain reads DSGVTQTPKHLITATGQRVTLRCSPRSGDLSVYWYQQSLDQGLQFLIQYYNGEERAKGNILERFSAQQFPDLHSELNLSSLELGDSALYFCASSPRETGELFFGEGSRLTVL.

This clone was found once. The rearrangement uses TRBV6-1 and TRBJ1-1, with TRBD1 as a possible D gene (5 bases). V shed 6 bases and J shed 4 bases, with 12 bases lying between them. The CDR3 has 13 amino acids. Germline V gene lookup returns CDR1 MNHNS and CDR2 SASEGT. The CDR3 DNA reads as TGTGCCAGCAGGTCGGACATTCGCACTGAAGCTTTCTTT. Protein product: CASRSDIRTEAFF.

The V gene is TRBV18, the J gene TRBJ1-4; D possibly corresponds to TRBD1 (5 bases). The V and J ends lost 4 bases and 0 bases respectively, with 12 bases between them. The CDR3 is 16 residues long. Germline lookup yields CDR1 KGHSH and CDR2 LQKENI. The CDR3 nucleotides are TGTGCCAGCTCACTTAGACAGATTGCAACTAATGAAAAACTGTTTTTT. Translation gives CASSLRQIATNEKLFF.

The CDR3 spells CASSVSGLASTDTQYF. The CDR3 region has the DNA TGTGCCAGCAGCGTATCCGGACTAGCGTCCACGGATACGCAGTATTTT. This rearrangement joins TRBV9 to TRBJ2-3, with TRBD2 identical over 9 bases. The CDR3 runs 16 residues. CDR1 is SGDLS and CDR2 is YYNGEE in the germline V gene. V was clipped by 1 base and J by 6 bases; unmatched bases: 9.

The J gene is TRBJ1-2, the V gene TRBV7-2, with D perhaps TRBD1 (5 bases). Trimming left V 5 bases short and J 8 bases short, with 21 bases between. Germline assignment: CDR1 SGHTA and CDR2 FQGNSA. This CDR3 is built from 15 residues. The CDR3 protein is CASSLTGSRGEGYTF. The CDR3, as DNA: TGTGCCAGCAGCCTTACCGGGTCCCGGGGGGAAGGCTACACCTTC.

This clone appeared a single time. This chain connects TRBV10-3 to TRBJ1-3; D perhaps matches TRBD1 (5 bases). V gave up 3 bases and J gave up 4 bases, with 13 bases separating them. The CDR3 totals 15 residues. The germline V gene has CDR1 ENHRY and CDR2 SYGVKD. CDR3 in amino acids: CAISDPGGSGNTIYF. The CDR3 DNA reads TGTGCCATCAGTGACCCTGGGGGATCCGGAAACACCATATATTTT.

This chain joins TRBV9 and TRBJ2-1, with D uncertain. V was trimmed by 4 bases and J by 7 bases, leaving 9 bases between them. Germline CDR1 and CDR2: SGDLS and YYNGEE. The CDR3 totals 12 residues. The CDR3 nucleotides read TGTGCCAGCAGCCTAACGGTAAATGAGCAGTTCTTC. Encoded protein: CASSLTVNEQFF.

This clone was seen a few times. The chain links TRBV11-3 to TRBJ2-3, with 8 bases aligning to TRBD2. The CDR3 sequence is 17 residues long. Unmatched junction bases numbered 7, after V lost 1 base and J lost 1 base. CDR1 is SGHNT, CDR2 YENEEA, per germline. CDR3 bases: TGTGCCAGCAGCTTAGCATACGCAGCGGGAGGCACAGATACGCAGTATTTT. It specifies CASSLAYAAGGTDTQYF.

By frequency in the sample, this clone is medium-sized. The CDR3 is CASSSTGTGDGYTF. The CDR3 nucleotides read TGCGCCAGCAGCTCGACCGGGACAGGGGATGGCTACACCTTC. This chain uses TRBV5-1 with TRBJ1-2, with 10 bases identical to TRBD1. This CDR3 has 14 amino acids. CDR1 SGHRS and CDR2 YFSETQ come from the germline V gene. V lost 3 bases and J lost 6; bases outside the gene matches: 5.

In DNA form, the CDR3 reads TGTGCCAGCAGTTACTCTAGCGGCCGGCACCAAGAGACCCAGTACTTC. This codes for CASSYSSGRHQETQYF. The chain couples TRBV6-5 to TRBJ2-5; maybe TRBD2 (6 bases). V lost 0 bases to trimming and J lost 0 bases, with 11 bases between them. Germline CDR1 MNHEY, CDR2 SVGAGI. The length of the CDR3 is 16 residues.

This clone was found once. The V gene is TRBV10-3, the J gene TRBJ2-7; maybe TRBD1 (6 bases). Deletions cut 6 bases from V and 9 bases from J, with 33 bases between. CDR1 ENHRY and CDR2 SYGVKD come from the germline V gene. CDR3 length: 18 residues. CDR3 in DNA: TGTGCCATCAGCCCCGGGAACAGGGCGACCGGACTCTCGCCGTGGCAGTACTTC. Residues: CAISPGNRATGLSPWQYF.

DNA of the CDR3: TGTGCCACCAGCAGAGATTCGGACAGAGGGGGCTACACCTTC. It yields the protein CATSRDSDRGGYTF. The chain employs TRBV15 and TRBJ1-2, with D perhaps matching TRBD1 (6 bases). V lost 0 bases and J lost 8, with 13 bases in between. The V gene's germline CDR1 is LNHNV and CDR2 YYDKDF (reference sequence). This CDR3 has 14 residues.

The rearrangement joins TRBV18 to TRBJ1-5, with unresolved D. Trimming shortened V by 2 bases and J by 7 bases, and 9 bases separated the two germline ends. Germline values: CDR1 KGHSH, CDR2 LQKENI. The CDR3 length is 13 residues. The CDR3 DNA reads TGTGCCAGCTCACCAGGACCCTACCAGCCCCAGCATTTT. Translation: CASSPGPYQPQHF.

The rearrangement joins TRBV5-1 to TRBJ1-1; 9 nucleotides agree with TRBD1. The CDR3 length is 16 residues. V lost 0 bases to trimming and J lost 3 bases; unmatched junction nucleotides: 6. From germline, CDR1 is SGHRS and CDR2 YFSETQ. The DNA of the CDR3 is TGCGCCAGCAGCTTGGCGACAGGGGGGCGTGACACTGAAGCTTTCTTT. This codes for CASSLATGGRDTEAFF.

The rearrangement uses TRBV9 and TRBJ1-5; D ambiguous. The V gene lost 3 bases and the J gene lost 5 bases, with 12 bases spanning the gap. From germline, CDR1 is SGDLS and CDR2 YYNGEE. This CDR3 spans 14 amino acids. The CDR3 DNA follows: TGTGCCAGCAGCGACGCGCACGGAGATCAGCCCCAGCATTTT. Residues: CASSDAHGDQPQHF.

A few counts support this clone. This chain links TRBV4-1 with TRBJ1-2; TRBD1 matches at 7 bases. Trimming at V came to 0 bases and at J to 5 bases, leaving 12 bases not matched to a gene. The germline CDR1 and CDR2 sequences are MGHRA and YSYEKL. This CDR3 has 17 amino acids. The CDR3 loop is CASSQEGWEGGGYGYTF. DNA for the CDR3: TGCGCCAGCAGCCAAGAAGGATGGGAAGGGGGCGGGTATGGCTACACCTTC.

The chain joins TRBV14 to TRBJ2-7, with a tentative D call TRBD1 (6 bases). The CDR3 is 15 amino acids. The ends were cut back, 0 bases at V and 5 bases at J, with 14 bases in the middle. Germline-derived CDR1 and CDR2 are SGHDN and FVKESK. The CDR3 bases are TGTGCCAGCAGCCAAGAAACGGTCAGGGGCCACGAGCAGTACTTC. Protein product: CASSQETVRGHEQYF.

V and J are TRBV15 and TRBJ2-2; possibly TRBD2 for D (5 bases). The CDR3 is made up of 14 amino acids. V lost 8 bases and J 4 bases, leaving 14 bases between the germline ends. The germline gives CDR1 LNHNV, CDR2 YYDKDF (reference sequence). For the CDR3, the DNA is TGTGCCACCGAAAGAGGCGCGGGCACCGGGGAGCTGTTTTTT. It encodes CATERGAGTGELFF.

The chain couples TRBV11-3 to TRBJ1-2; possibly TRBD1 for D (5 bases). Germline V gene sequence: CDR1 SGHNT, CDR2 YENEEA. There are 13 residues in the CDR3. V lost 0 bases, J lost 4 bases, and 6 bases lay in between. In nucleotides, the CDR3 is TGTGCCAGCAGCTTAGATGACAGCTATGGCTACACCTTC. This gives the protein CASSLDDSYGYTF.

The V call is TRBV5-1, the J call TRBJ2-1; 7 bases map to TRBD1. The CDR3 totals 16 residues. Germline V gene data show CDR1 as SGHRS and CDR2 as YFSETQ. With 0 bases clipped from V and 3 bases from J, the junction kept 6 bases outside the gene matches. CDR3 loop: CASSLVTGDSYNEQFF. The CDR3 nucleotides are TGCGCCAGCAGCTTGGTTACCGGGGACAGCTACAATGAGCAGTTCTTC.

The chain joins TRBV19 to TRBJ2-3; 11 bases agree with TRBD2. The CDR3 is 15 amino acids. V shed 5 bases and J 6 bases; nucleotides not matched to a gene: 7. Germline V lookup: CDR1 LNHDA, CDR2 SQIVND (reference sequence). The CDR3 loop reads CASSWGLAEGDTQYF. As DNA, the CDR3 is TGTGCCAGTAGTTGGGGACTAGCGGAAGGGGATACGCAGTATTTT.